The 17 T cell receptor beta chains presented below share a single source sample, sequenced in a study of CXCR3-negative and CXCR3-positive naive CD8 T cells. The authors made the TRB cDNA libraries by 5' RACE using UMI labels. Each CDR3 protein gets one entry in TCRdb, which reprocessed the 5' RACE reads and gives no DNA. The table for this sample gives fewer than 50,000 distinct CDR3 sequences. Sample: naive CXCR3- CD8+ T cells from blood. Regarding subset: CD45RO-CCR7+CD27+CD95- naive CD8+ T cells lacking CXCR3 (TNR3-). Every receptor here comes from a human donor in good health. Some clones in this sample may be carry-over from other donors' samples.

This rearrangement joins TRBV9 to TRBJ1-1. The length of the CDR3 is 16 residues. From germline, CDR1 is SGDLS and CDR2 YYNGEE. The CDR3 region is CASSTRAIPPNTEAFF.

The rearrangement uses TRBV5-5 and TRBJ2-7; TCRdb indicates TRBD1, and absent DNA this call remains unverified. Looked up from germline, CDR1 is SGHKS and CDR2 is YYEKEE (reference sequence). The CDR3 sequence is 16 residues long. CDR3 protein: CASSLAELRGPYEQYF. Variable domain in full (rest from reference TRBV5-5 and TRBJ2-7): DAGVTQSPTHLIKTRGQQVTLRCSPISGHKSVSWYQQVLGQGPQFIFQYYEKEERGRGNFPDRFSARQFPNYSSELNVNALLLGDSALYLCASSLAELRGPYEQYFGPGTRLTVT.

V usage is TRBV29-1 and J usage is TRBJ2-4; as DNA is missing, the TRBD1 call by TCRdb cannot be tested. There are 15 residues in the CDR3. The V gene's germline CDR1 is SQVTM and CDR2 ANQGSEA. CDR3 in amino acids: CSVEGWGDRRNIQYF.

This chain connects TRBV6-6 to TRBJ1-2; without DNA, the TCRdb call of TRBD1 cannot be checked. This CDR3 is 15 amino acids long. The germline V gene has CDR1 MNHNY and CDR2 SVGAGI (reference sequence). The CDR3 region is CASFYPGQGFNGYTF.

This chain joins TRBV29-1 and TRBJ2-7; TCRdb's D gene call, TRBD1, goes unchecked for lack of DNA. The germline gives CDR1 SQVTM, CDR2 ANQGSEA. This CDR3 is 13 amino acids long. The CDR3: CSVEGGADYEQYF.

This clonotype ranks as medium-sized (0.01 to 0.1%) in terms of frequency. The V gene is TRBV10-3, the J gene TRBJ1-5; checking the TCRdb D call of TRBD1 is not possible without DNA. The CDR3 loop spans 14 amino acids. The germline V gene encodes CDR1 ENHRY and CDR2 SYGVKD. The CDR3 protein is CAINEQGSRQPQHF.

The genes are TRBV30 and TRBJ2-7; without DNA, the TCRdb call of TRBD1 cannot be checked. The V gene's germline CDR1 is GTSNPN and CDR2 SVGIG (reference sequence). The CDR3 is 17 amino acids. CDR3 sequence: CAWSVGAWGQENHEQYF.

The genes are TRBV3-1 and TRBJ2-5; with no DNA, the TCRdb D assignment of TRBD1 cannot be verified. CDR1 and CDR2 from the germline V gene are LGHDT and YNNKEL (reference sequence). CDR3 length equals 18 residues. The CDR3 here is CASSQDRAAGGPTETQYF.

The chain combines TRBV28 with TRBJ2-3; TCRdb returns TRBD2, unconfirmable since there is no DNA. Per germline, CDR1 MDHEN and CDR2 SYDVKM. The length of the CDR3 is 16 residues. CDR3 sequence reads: CASTLGEGRATDTQYF.

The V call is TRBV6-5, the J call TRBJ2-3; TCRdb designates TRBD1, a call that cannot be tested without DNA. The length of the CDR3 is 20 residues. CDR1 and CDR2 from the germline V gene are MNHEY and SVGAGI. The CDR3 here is CASSYTYQDREDLFPDTQYF.

The chain's CDR3 is CASGFMADRETQFF. The chain recombines TRBV12-3 or TRBV12-4 with TRBJ2-1; absent DNA, TCRdb's TRBD1 call cannot be checked. This CDR3 spans 14 amino acids.

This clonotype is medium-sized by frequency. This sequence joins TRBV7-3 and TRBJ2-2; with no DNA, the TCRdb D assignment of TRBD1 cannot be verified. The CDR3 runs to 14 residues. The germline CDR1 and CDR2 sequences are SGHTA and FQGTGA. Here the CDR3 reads CASSPGTGEVELFF.

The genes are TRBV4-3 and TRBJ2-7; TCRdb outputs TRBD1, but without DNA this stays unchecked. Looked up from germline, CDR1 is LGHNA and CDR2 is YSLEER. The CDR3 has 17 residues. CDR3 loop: CASSQALAGGLVDQQYF.

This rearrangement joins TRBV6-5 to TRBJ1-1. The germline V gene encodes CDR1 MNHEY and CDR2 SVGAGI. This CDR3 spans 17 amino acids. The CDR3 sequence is CASSYPGPLGMNTEAFF.

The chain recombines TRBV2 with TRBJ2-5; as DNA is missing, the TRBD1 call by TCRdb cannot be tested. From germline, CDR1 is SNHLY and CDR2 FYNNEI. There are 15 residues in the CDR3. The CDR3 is CASSETRGLRETQYF.

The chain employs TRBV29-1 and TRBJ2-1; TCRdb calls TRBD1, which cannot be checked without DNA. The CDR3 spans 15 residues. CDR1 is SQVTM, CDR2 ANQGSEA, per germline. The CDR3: CSVAPRERPYNEQFF.

CDR3 sequence: CASSLLAGGSDTQYF. The V gene is TRBV7-9, the J gene TRBJ2-3; TCRdb proposes TRBD2, but this gene call is untestable without DNA. CDR1 and CDR2 (germline): SEHNR, FQNEAQ (reference sequence). This CDR3 is 15 amino acids long. The variable domain in full, completed from reference TRBV7-9 and TRBJ2-3, reads DTGVSQNPRHKITKRGQNVTFRCDPISEHNRLYWYRQTLGQGPEFLTYFQNEAQLEKSRLLSDRFSAERPKGSFSTLEIQRTEQGDSAMYLCASSLLAGGSDTQYFGPGTRLTVL.